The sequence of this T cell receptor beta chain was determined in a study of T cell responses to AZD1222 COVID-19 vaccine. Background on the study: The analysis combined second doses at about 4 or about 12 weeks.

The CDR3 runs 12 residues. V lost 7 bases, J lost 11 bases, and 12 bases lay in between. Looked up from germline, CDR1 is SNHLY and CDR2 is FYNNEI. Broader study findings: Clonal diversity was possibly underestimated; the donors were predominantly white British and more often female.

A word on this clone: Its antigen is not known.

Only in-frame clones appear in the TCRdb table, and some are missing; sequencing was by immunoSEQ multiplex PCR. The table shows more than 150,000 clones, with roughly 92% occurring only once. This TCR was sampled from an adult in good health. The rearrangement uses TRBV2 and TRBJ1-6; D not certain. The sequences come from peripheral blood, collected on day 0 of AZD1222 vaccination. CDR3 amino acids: CASTERSAPLHF. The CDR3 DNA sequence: TGTGCCAGCACAGAGCGCTCGGCACCCCTCCACTTT.